The present T cell receptor beta chain was sequenced within a study of blood T cell repertoires in COVID-19. The assay was immunoSEQ multiplex PCR, and TCRdb's table has in-frame clones only and misses some. The table has approximately 180,000 clones, approximately 85% seen once. Germline V lookup: CDR1 LGHDT, CDR2 YNNKEL (reference sequence). The V end was cut by 4 bases, the J end by 0 bases, with 10 bases between. The CDR3 is 15 residues long. This receptor was taken from a man aged 55 to 70 with acute or convalescent COVID-19. The sequenced material came from peripheral blood. This sequence joins TRBV3-1 (or the pseudogene TRBV3-2) and TRBJ1-3; D gene unclear. As DNA, the CDR3 is TGTGCCAGCAGCCCATCCCGGGGCTCTGGAAACACCATATATTTT. Amino acids: CASSPSRGSGNTIYF.